Below, one T cell receptor beta chain is given with its context. cDNA came from roughly 0.47 to 1 ug RNA primed by random hexamers. Using its own MiXCR run on the immunoSEQ multiplex PCR reads, TCRdb lists one record per CDR3 protein. The sample has 150,000 to 200,000 distinct CDR3 sequences; roughly 94% are singletons. This entry belongs to a study of CD8 T cells in Susac syndrome. CDR3 length equals 13 residues. Trimming took 0 bases from V and 5 from J, leaving 7 bases between them. Per germline, CDR1 LGHDT and CDR2 YNNKEL (reference sequence). Material for sequencing was CD4+ T cells from PBMCs. The origin of this receptor is a human donor with multiple sclerosis. J is TRBJ1-1 and V is TRBV3-1; unclear D gene. CDR3 region: CASSQDADTEAFF. Written as DNA, the CDR3 is TGTGCCAGCAGCCAAGATGCGGATACTGAAGCTTTCTTT.